The 24 T cell receptor beta chains below all came from one sample that was sequenced in a study of cytomegalovirus exposure and HLA in healthy donors. 60 Vbeta and 13 Jbeta primers were used in PCR. Generated by immunoSEQ multiplex PCR, the TCRdb table keeps only in-frame clones and is missing some. Of about 140,000 clones in the sample, approximately 91% were seen once. Specimen: PBMCs. All receptors come from a woman in her forties in good health and CMV-seronegative.

The chain couples TRBV7-2 to TRBJ1-6; the D gene is possibly TRBD1 (5 bases). This CDR3 has 13 residues. With 1 base removed from V and 14 bases from J, the gap between germline ends came to 12 bases. The germline gives CDR1 SGHTA, CDR2 FQGNSA. The CDR3 DNA reads TGTGCCAGCAGCTTAGAGGGGTCCATGGCCCTCCACTTT. It translates to CASSLEGSMALHF.

This clone was recorded once. The chain has TRBV11-3 and TRBJ2-3; D is perhaps TRBD1 (5 bases). Trimming pared 1 base from V and 4 bases from J, leaving 12 bases between. Germline CDR1 reads SGHNT; CDR2 reads YENEEA. The CDR3 runs 15 residues. The CDR3 spells CASSLGGRNSDTQYF. DNA for the CDR3: TGTGCCAGCAGCTTAGGGGGCAGAAACTCAGATACGCAGTATTTT.

This clone was picked up a small number of times. This chain connects TRBV5-4 to TRBJ2-7, with 7 bases identical to TRBD2. The V segment lost 5 bases and the J segment 2 bases; nucleotides outside the gene matches: 7. CDR3 length equals 14 residues. Germline V gene lookup returns CDR1 SGHNT and CDR2 YYREEE (reference sequence). CDR3 nucleotide sequence: TGTGCCAGCAGTTCACGGACTAGTACCTACGAGCAGTACTTC. Its protein is CASSSRTSTYEQYF.

The chain couples TRBV2 to TRBJ1-4, with D unresolved. This CDR3 contains 12 residues. The germline V and J ends were trimmed by 6 bases and 8 bases, with 10 bases remaining between them. The germline gives CDR1 SNHLY, CDR2 FYNNEI. The CDR3 reads CASRRVGEKLFF. As DNA, the CDR3 is TGTGCCAGCAGGAGGGTCGGGGAAAAACTGTTTTTT.

This clone came up a few times. This chain joins TRBV7-2 and TRBJ2-1, with TRBD1 identical over 7 bases. Trimming took 1 base from V and 2 from J; bases not matched to a gene: 2. Germline V CDR1 and CDR2: SGHTA, FQGNSA. This CDR3 has 15 amino acids. CDR3 loop: CASSLEDRAYNEQFF. The CDR3 nucleotides read TGTGCCAGCAGCTTAGAAGACAGGGCCTACAATGAGCAGTTCTTC.

This chain links TRBV5-4 with TRBJ1-1, with TRBD1 identical over 8 bases. After removal of 3 bases from V and 1 base from J, the junction contained 11 bases not matched to a gene. The CDR3 is 17 amino acids. Germline loops: CDR1 SGHNT, CDR2 YYREEE (reference sequence). The CDR3 region is CASSSASGGARNTEAFF. In DNA, the CDR3 is TGTGCCAGCAGCTCAGCCTCAGGGGGCGCCAGGAACACTGAAGCTTTCTTT.

This clone has just a few counts. This chain joins TRBV28 and TRBJ1-2; TRBD1 matches 7 bases. The germline gives CDR1 MDHEN, CDR2 SYDVKM. V lost 7 bases, J lost 6 bases, and 14 bases stayed unmatched. CDR3 length: 15 residues. The CDR3 region is CASTPVVGGAHGYTF. CDR3 nucleotides: TGTGCCAGCACCCCGGTGGTAGGGGGCGCCCATGGCTACACCTTC.

The rearrangement links TRBV5-1 to TRBJ2-7, with 7 positions matching TRBD1. J lost 3 bases, V lost 0 bases, and 3 bases had no gene match. Germline V lookup: CDR1 SGHRS, CDR2 YFSETQ. The CDR3 runs to 14 residues. The CDR3 here is CASSLARGHYEQYF. Here the CDR3 DNA reads TGCGCCAGCAGCTTGGCTAGGGGGCACTACGAGCAGTACTTC.

V is TRBV29-1 and J is TRBJ2-5, with D maybe TRBD2 (5 bases). Germline CDR1 SQVTM, CDR2 ANQGSEA. The CDR3 has 12 residues. V was pared by 7 bases and J by 5 bases, with 14 bases between. CDR3 coding DNA: TGCAGCGCCGGGCTAGCTCGGGAGACCCAGTACTTC. Its protein is CSAGLARETQYF.

This chain uses TRBV5-1 with TRBJ2-6; 12 nucleotides align to TRBD1. CDR1 and CDR2 (germline): SGHRS, YFSETQ. The CDR3 covers 17 residues. J lost 3 bases, V lost 3 bases, and 4 bases had no gene match. CDR3 DNA: TGCGCCAGCAGCTCGGGACAGGGGGCGCTTGGGGCCAACGTCCTGACTTTC. Translation: CASSSGQGALGANVLTF.

V and J are TRBV19 and TRBJ2-5, with 15 bases aligning to TRBD2. CDR1 is LNHDA, CDR2 SQIVND, per germline (reference sequence). V trimming: 4 bases; J trimming: 4 bases; junction bases outside the gene matches: 4. The CDR3 covers 16 residues. Written as DNA, the CDR3 is TGTGCCAGTAGTACCCGGACTAGCGGGAGGGCAGAGACCCAGTACTTC. Translating it yields CASSTRTSGRAETQYF.

The chain couples TRBV10-3 to TRBJ1-1; TRBD1 matches at 7 bases. The CDR3 sequence is 12 residues long. Trimming cost V 10 bases and J 7 bases; bases outside gene matches: 9. Looked up from germline, CDR1 is ENHRY and CDR2 is SYGVKD. The CDR3 sequence: CATRQGADEAFF. The CDR3 DNA reads as TGTGCCACCAGACAGGGTGCGGATGAAGCTTTCTTT.

This chain connects TRBV5-1 to TRBJ1-4; 8 bases fit TRBD1. V lost 6 bases to trimming and J lost 7 bases; unmatched junction nucleotides: 8. The CDR3 extends over 14 amino acids. Germline CDR1 and CDR2: SGHRS and YFSETQ. In DNA, the CDR3 is TGCGCCAGCACGATACAGGGGGGTAGTGAAAAACTGTTTTTT. Translated, it gives CASTIQGGSEKLFF.

The rearrangement links TRBV7-2 to TRBJ2-7; the match to TRBD2 covers 8 bases. Trimming removed 1 base from V and 4 bases from J; junction bases left unmatched: 6. The germline gives CDR1 SGHTA, CDR2 FQGNSA. The CDR3 is made up of 15 amino acids. The CDR3 bases are TGTGCCAGCAGCTTAGACGGGAGGGCTACTTACGAGCAGTACTTC. Translating it yields CASSLDGRATYEQYF.

The chain joins TRBV11-2 to TRBJ2-7, with D possibly matching TRBD2 (6 bases). V was clipped by 0 bases and J by 4 bases, with 13 bases between them. Per germline, CDR1 SGHAT and CDR2 FQNNGV. This CDR3 is 15 amino acids long. CDR3 DNA sequence: TGTGCCAGCAGCTTAGATCTGAGGGGAGGTTACGAGCAGTACTTC. Translated, it gives CASSLDLRGGYEQYF.

This clone occurred once. This chain connects TRBV7-9 to TRBJ2-5, with D uncertain. Germline values: CDR1 SEHNR, CDR2 FQNEAQ (reference sequence). The CDR3 extends over 14 amino acids. Trimming cost V 3 bases and J 3 bases, with 11 bases left between them. The CDR3 spells CASSLVEAEETQYF. CDR3 DNA sequence: TGTGCCAGCAGCTTGGTCGAAGCTGAAGAGACCCAGTACTTC.

The J gene is TRBJ2-1, the V gene TRBV9; maybe TRBD2 (6 bases). The V gene lost 4 bases and the J gene lost 0 bases, with 11 bases spanning the gap. Per germline, CDR1 SGDLS and CDR2 YYNGEE. This CDR3 comprises 15 residues. CDR3 amino acids: CASSPGLLSYNEQFF. CDR3 sequence (DNA): TGTGCCAGCAGCCCGGGACTCCTCTCCTACAATGAGCAGTTCTTC. The full variable domain, its missing parts supplied by reference TRBV9 and TRBJ2-1, is DSGVTQTPKHLITATGQRVTLRCSPRSGDLSVYWYQQSLDQGLQFLIQYYNGEERAKGNILERFSAQQFPDLHSELNLSSLELGDSALYFCASSPGLLSYNEQFFGPGTRLTVL.

The chain has TRBV30 and TRBJ1-1; no clear D. In germline, CDR1 is GTSNPN, CDR2 SVGIG (reference sequence). The CDR3 spans 12 residues. V lost 0 bases, J lost 7 bases, and 9 bases lay in between. CDR3 residues: CAWSVAGSEAFF. For the CDR3, the DNA is TGTGCCTGGAGTGTGGCAGGCAGTGAAGCTTTCTTT.

The chain is built from TRBV7-8 and TRBJ2-2; D is unclear. The germline CDR1 and CDR2 sequences are SGHVS and FQNEAQ. The CDR3 length is 16 residues. Trimming stripped 2 bases from V and 5 bases from J, with 15 bases between. In DNA, the CDR3 is TGTGCCAGCAGCTTACCATACAGAAGAGATACCGGGGAGCTGTTTTTT. Translated, it gives CASSLPYRRDTGELFF.

This clone has a single count. V is TRBV7-2 and J is TRBJ2-7; 9 bases align to TRBD2. The germline V gene has CDR1 SGHTA and CDR2 FQGNSA. The CDR3 length is 14 residues. The trim removed 5 bases at V and 4 bases at J, leaving 6 bases unmatched. CDR3 sequence reads: CASSPSGARYEQYF. The DNA of the CDR3 is TGTGCCAGCAGCCCTAGCGGGGCCCGATACGAGCAGTACTTC.

Only one count was recorded for this clone. The chain carries TRBV27 and TRBJ2-3; 9 bases are shared with TRBD2. The V gene's germline CDR1 is MNHEY and CDR2 SMNVEV (reference sequence). J lost 7 bases, V lost 2 bases, and 7 bases had no gene match. The CDR3 covers 15 residues. The CDR3 DNA sequence: TGTGCCAGCAGTTTAGAGGTAGCGGGAGTAAATACGCAGTATTTT. Its protein product is CASSLEVAGVNTQYF.

V usage is TRBV27 and J usage is TRBJ2-7, with a possible D match to TRBD2 (5 bases). The CDR3 consists of 15 residues. In germline, CDR1 is MNHEY, CDR2 SMNVEV (reference sequence). Between the trimmed V and J ends, which lost 6 bases and 7 bases, there was a span of 22 bases. CDR3 coding DNA: TGTGCCAGCAGCCCCCCCTTCGGACTTCTGGGGGAGCAGTACTTC. Encoded protein: CASSPPFGLLGEQYF.

The chain is built from TRBV19 and TRBJ1-5; the D is unclear. Germline-derived CDR1 and CDR2 are LNHDA and SQIVND (reference sequence). V dropped 3 bases and J dropped 4 bases, with 16 bases sitting between them. The CDR3 runs 16 residues. CDR3 sequence (DNA): TGTGCCAGTAGTATCTCCTTCTTCCGGTCTAATCAGCCCCAGCATTTT. This codes for CASSISFFRSNQPQHF.

This clone was observed once. The DNA for the CDR3 is TGTGCCAGCAGCTTCTTAGTGAGGGACTACAATGAGCAGTTCTTC. Translated: CASSFLVRDYNEQFF. The gene calls are TRBV7-9 and TRBJ2-1; D may be TRBD2 (5 bases). Germline CDR1 reads SEHNR; CDR2 reads FQNEAQ (reference sequence). The CDR3 is 15 residues long. The germline V and J ends were trimmed by 3 bases and 3 bases, with 12 bases remaining between them.